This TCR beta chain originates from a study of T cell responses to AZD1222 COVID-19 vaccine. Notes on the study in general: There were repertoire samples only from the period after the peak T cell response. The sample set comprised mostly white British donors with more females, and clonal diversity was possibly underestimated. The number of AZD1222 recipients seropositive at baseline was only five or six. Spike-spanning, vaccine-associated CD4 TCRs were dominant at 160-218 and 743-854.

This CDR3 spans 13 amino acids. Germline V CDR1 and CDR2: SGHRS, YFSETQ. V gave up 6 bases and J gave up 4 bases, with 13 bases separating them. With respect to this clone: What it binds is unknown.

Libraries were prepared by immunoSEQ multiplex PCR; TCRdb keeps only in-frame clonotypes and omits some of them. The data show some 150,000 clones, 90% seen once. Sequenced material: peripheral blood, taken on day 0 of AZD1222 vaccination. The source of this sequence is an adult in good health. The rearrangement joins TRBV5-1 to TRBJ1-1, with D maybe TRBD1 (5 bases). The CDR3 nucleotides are TGCGCCAGCAAGGTTGAGGGGTTCACTGAAGCTTTCTTT. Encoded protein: CASKVEGFTEAFF. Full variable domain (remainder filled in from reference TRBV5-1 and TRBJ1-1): KAGVTQTPRYLIKTRGQQVTLSCSPISGHRSVSWYQQTPGQGLQFLFEYFSETQRNKGNFPGRFSGRQFSNSRSEMNVSTLELGDSALYLCASKVEGFTEAFFGQGTRLTVV.